One and the same sample provided the 26 T cell receptor beta chains below, sequenced in a study of identical twins. MiXCR, applied by TCRdb to the 5' RACE reads, yields one record per CDR3 protein. Seen here are around 240,000 distinct CDR3 sequences, 5.5% to 7% observed once, and the top ten hold roughly 3.9%. This sample was shared with a second study, whose subject was yellow fever vaccine responses in identical twins.

Specimen: memory (CD45RO+) T cells sorted from blood. These receptors all stem from a woman between 18 and 30 years old in good health.

The rearrangement links TRBV11-2 to TRBJ2-1; perhaps TRBD2 as D (6 bases). Trimming removed 6 bases from V and 1 base from J, with 22 bases in between. The CDR3 length is 18 residues. Germline CDR1 is SGHAT and CDR2 is FQNNGV. CDR3 sequence: CASRRYGSGAESYNEQFF. DNA for the CDR3: TGTGCCAGCAGGAGGTACGGTAGCGGAGCCGAATCCTACAATGAGCAGTTCTTC.

This clonotype was observed many times. V usage is TRBV4-2 and J usage is TRBJ2-5, with TRBD2 matching over 8 bases. J gave up 4 bases and V 1 base, and 2 bases lay outside the gene matches. CDR3 length: 14 amino acids. Germline V gives CDR1 LGHNA, CDR2 YNFKEQ. Here the CDR3 reads CASSQGLAGETQYF. Written as DNA, the CDR3 is TGTGCCAGCAGCCAAGGGCTAGCGGGAGAGACCCAGTACTTC.

This chain connects TRBV29-1 to TRBJ2-7; D is perhaps TRBD2 (6 bases). V lost 8 bases and J 4 bases, leaving 18 bases between the germline ends. This CDR3 region has 13 residues. The V gene's germline CDR1 is SQVTM and CDR2 ANQGSEA. The CDR3 sequence: CSTEGRPEYEQYV. The CDR3 bases are TGCAGCACTGAGGGGAGGCCGGAATACGAGCAGTACGTC.

This clonotype was detected only a few times. V gene TRBV7-8 combines with J gene TRBJ1-1; D is undetermined. CDR1 and CDR2 from the germline V gene are SGHVS and FQNEAQ. Trimming removed 5 bases from V and 3 bases from J, with 10 bases in between. The CDR3 is 13 amino acids. CDR3 DNA sequence: TGTGCCAGCAGCCTACGGGCTGACACTGAAGCTTTCTTT. It codes for CASSLRADTEAFF.

This clonotype was counted a few times. The rearrangement uses TRBV28 and TRBJ2-1; TRBD2 aligns across 11 bases. Germline loops: CDR1 MDHEN, CDR2 SYDVKM. Trimming cost V 2 bases and J 7 bases; bases outside gene matches: 7. CDR3 size: 16 residues. The CDR3 sequence is CASSLQASGRKNEQFF. The DNA for the CDR3 is TGTGCCAGCAGTTTACAGGCTAGCGGGAGGAAAAATGAGCAGTTCTTC.

This clonotype was picked up many times. The chain combines TRBV5-1 with TRBJ2-7, with 11 bases identical to TRBD2. This CDR3 is built from 15 residues. After removal of 3 bases from V and 3 bases from J, the junction contained 5 bases not matched to a gene. The germline V gene encodes CDR1 SGHRS and CDR2 YFSETQ. CDR3 amino acids: CASSWGTSGNYEQYF. CDR3 DNA: TGCGCCAGCAGCTGGGGGACTAGCGGAAACTACGAGCAGTACTTC.

There are many counts of this clonotype. The chain combines TRBV20-1 with TRBJ2-5; D is undetermined. Trimming took off 1 base at V and 5 bases at J, with 8 bases between the two ends. The CDR3 totals 12 residues. Germline loops: CDR1 DFQATT, CDR2 SNEGSKA (reference sequence). The chain's CDR3 is CSARGREETQYF. The CDR3 DNA reads as TGCAGTGCTAGAGGAAGAGAGGAGACCCAGTACTTC.

The chain couples TRBV12-2 to TRBJ2-6. TRBV12-2 is labeled a pseudogene. The CDR3 contains 20 residues. The CDR3 reads CASRLGFAELGSSGANVLTF. Written as DNA, the CDR3 is TGTGCAAGTCGCTTAGGTTTCGCAGAACTCGGTAGCTCTGGGGCCAACGTCCTGACTTTC.

The gene calls are TRBV11-1 and TRBJ2-2; 12 nucleotides align to TRBD2. CDR1 is SGHAT, CDR2 FQDESV, per germline (reference sequence). The junction had 7 bases not matched to a gene; V was cut back by 4 bases and J by 1 base. The CDR3 contains 18 residues. The CDR3 sequence: CASSYRELAGGNTGELFF. The CDR3 nucleotides are TGTGCCAGCAGCTATAGAGAACTAGCGGGAGGGAACACCGGGGAGCTGTTTTTT.

The sample holds many counts of this clonotype. The gene calls are TRBV10-3 and TRBJ2-7, with D maybe TRBD1 (5 bases). The germline gives CDR1 ENHRY, CDR2 SYGVKD. Trimming left V 4 bases short and J 3 bases short, with 7 bases between. The CDR3 totals 12 residues. The CDR3 nucleotides read TGTGCCATCAGTGGACAGCTCTACGAGCAGTACTTC. Residues: CAISGQLYEQYF.

This clonotype was detected ten times or more. The V and J genes are TRBV27 and TRBJ1-2; 7 nucleotides align to TRBD1. The germline V gene encodes CDR1 MNHEY and CDR2 SMNVEV (reference sequence). The V and J ends lost 6 bases and 2 bases, in that order; junction bases with no gene match: 3. This CDR3 has 13 amino acids. Here the CDR3 DNA reads TGTGCCAGCAGAAAGACAGGGAACTATGGCTACACCTTC. Translated: CASRKTGNYGYTF.

This clonotype was found a few times. DNA of the CDR3: TGCGCCAGCAGCCAAGATAGGGGGAGTCGGGACAGGGGGCGCGGTATCGTTCGGATCACTGAAGCTTTCTTT. This gives the protein CASSQDRGSRDRGRGIVRITEAFF. This chain uses TRBV4-1 with TRBJ1-1, with 12 bases matching TRBD1. With V trimmed by 0 bases and J by 4 bases, 27 bases remained unmatched. Germline assignment: CDR1 MGHRA and CDR2 YSYEKL. This CDR3 contains 24 residues.

V and J are TRBV5-1 and TRBJ1-2, with D possibly being TRBD1 (5 bases). This CDR3 has 16 amino acids. V dropped 0 bases and J dropped 2 bases, with 14 bases sitting between them. Per germline, CDR1 SGHRS and CDR2 YFSETQ. As DNA, the CDR3 is TGCGCCAGCAGCTTGGAGGGTTACGCAGGGAACTATGGCTACACCTTC. Translating it yields CASSLEGYAGNYGYTF.

The chain employs TRBV5-1 and TRBJ2-6; D is unresolved. Trimming shortened V by 0 bases and J by 0 bases, and 7 bases separated the two germline ends. CDR1 SGHRS and CDR2 YFSETQ come from the germline V gene. The CDR3 totals 16 residues. CDR3 in DNA: TGCGCCAGCAGCTTGGAACGGCTCTCTGGGGCCAACGTCCTGACTTTC. Translation: CASSLERLSGANVLTF. Using reference TRBV5-1 and TRBJ2-6 for the parts outside the CDR3, the full variable domain is KAGVTQTPRYLIKTRGQQVTLSCSPISGHRSVSWYQQTPGQGLQFLFEYFSETQRNKGNFPGRFSGRQFSNSRSEMNVSTLELGDSALYLCASSLERLSGANVLTFGAGSRLTVL.

The chain carries TRBV14 and TRBJ2-7; D remains unclear. The germline V gene encodes CDR1 SGHDN and CDR2 FVKESK. The CDR3 runs to 15 residues. V was clipped by 0 bases and J by 1 base, with 10 bases between them. The CDR3 sequence is CASSQERARSYEQYF. In DNA, the CDR3 is TGTGCCAGCAGCCAAGAAAGGGCCCGATCCTACGAGCAGTACTTC.

The chain carries TRBV20-1 and TRBJ1-1, with 7 nucleotides matching TRBD1. The CDR3 is 12 residues long. In germline, CDR1 is DFQATT, CDR2 SNEGSKA (reference sequence). Unmatched junction bases numbered 3, after V lost 3 bases and J lost 5 bases. CDR3 residues: CSASYRGTEAFF. The CDR3 nucleotides are TGCAGTGCTAGTTACAGGGGAACTGAAGCTTTCTTT.

The chain recombines TRBV20-1 with TRBJ2-1; the D is unclear. The V and J ends lost 2 bases and 7 bases respectively, with 9 bases between them. The CDR3 consists of 12 residues. Germline V lookup: CDR1 DFQATT, CDR2 SNEGSKA (reference sequence). The CDR3 sequence: CSARRLENEQFF. The CDR3 coding sequence is TGCAGTGCTAGAAGACTGGAGAATGAGCAGTTCTTC.

This clonotype was recorded at least ten times. The gene calls are TRBV11-2 and TRBJ2-7; no reliable D call. This CDR3 is 13 amino acids long. CDR1 and CDR2 (germline): SGHAT, FQNNGV. The V gene lost 3 bases and the J gene lost 2 bases, with 8 bases spanning the gap. As DNA, the CDR3 is TGTGCCAGCAGCTTGTTACAGACCTACGAGCAGTACGTC. Its translation: CASSLLQTYEQYV.

This sequence joins TRBV5-4 and TRBJ1-6; 9 nucleotides agree with TRBD1. CDR1 and CDR2 (germline): SGHNT, YYREEE (reference sequence). V shed 1 base and J 7 bases; nucleotides not matched to a gene: 3. CDR3 length: 15 residues. In DNA form, the CDR3 reads TGTGCCAGCAGCTTGCGGGGGACAGGGAATTCACCCCTCCACTTT. Its protein is CASSLRGTGNSPLHF.

The genes are TRBV11-2 and TRBJ2-2; 11 nucleotides agree with TRBD2. Per germline, CDR1 SGHAT and CDR2 FQNNGV. This CDR3 region has 18 residues. V shed 3 bases, J shed 4 bases, and the junction held 10 bases outside the gene matches. CDR3 coding DNA: TGTGCCAGCAGCTTGGGTTTAGCGGGAGGGCCCAGCACCGGGGAGCTGTTTTTT. It yields the protein CASSLGLAGGPSTGELFF.

This clonotype was observed at least ten times. The V gene is TRBV7-8, the J gene TRBJ1-5; no clear D. Germline V gene sequence: CDR1 SGHVS, CDR2 FQNEAQ. V lost 5 bases and J 0 bases, leaving 8 bases between the germline ends. The CDR3 runs 14 residues. The CDR3 sequence is CASSPGSSNQPQHF. DNA for the CDR3: TGTGCCAGCAGCCCAGGTAGTAGCAATCAGCCCCAGCATTTT.

The gene calls are TRBV3-1 and TRBJ2-1; 12 bases match TRBD2. Trimming removed 0 bases from V and 7 bases from J; junction bases left unmatched: 4. The V gene's germline CDR1 is LGHDT and CDR2 YNNKEL (reference sequence). CDR3 length equals 16 residues. The CDR3 sequence: CASSQESTSGRNEQFF. CDR3 sequence (DNA): TGTGCCAGCAGCCAAGAAAGCACTAGCGGGAGGAATGAGCAGTTCTTC.

This clonotype has ten or more counts. The V gene is TRBV12-3 or TRBV12-4, the J gene TRBJ1-3, with D possibly TRBD1 on 5 matching bases. Deletions cut 7 bases from V and 8 bases from J, with 9 bases between. This CDR3 spans 11 amino acids. This CDR3 is CASKEGHTIYF. The DNA of the CDR3 is TGTGCCAGCAAGGAGGGGCACACCATATATTTT.

This clonotype showed up just a few times. The gene calls are TRBV11-2 and TRBJ2-5; D is undetermined. This CDR3 contains 16 residues. Germline assignment: CDR1 SGHAT and CDR2 FQNNGV. Trimming stripped 5 bases from V and 1 base from J, with 17 bases between. This chain's CDR3 is CASSPARPEFQETQYF. The CDR3 bases are TGTGCCAGCAGCCCCGCGCGTCCAGAGTTCCAAGAGACCCAGTACTTC.

This chain uses TRBV25-1 with TRBJ2-3; perhaps TRBD1 as D (6 bases). CDR1 and CDR2 from the germline V gene are MGHDK and SYGVNS. The CDR3 contains 15 residues. Trimming removed 2 bases at V and 0 bases at J, with 9 bases between. The CDR3 bases are TGTGCCAGCAGTGAACGGCAGGGGAGCACAGATACGCAGTATTTT. This sequence encodes CASSERQGSTDTQYF.

The rearrangement joins TRBV5-1 to TRBJ2-5, with TRBD2 matching over 8 bases. V shed 2 bases and J 1 base; nucleotides not matched to a gene: 1. The CDR3 extends over 14 amino acids. CDR1 and CDR2 from the germline V gene are SGHRS and YFSETQ. The DNA for the CDR3 is TGCGCCAGCAGCTTCAGCGGGGGCCAAGAGACCCAGTACTTC. It translates to CASSFSGGQETQYF.